This T cell receptor (beta chain) was captured by sequencing in a study of CD8 T cells in Susac syndrome. In germline, CDR1 is SGHRS, CDR2 YFSETQ. V was clipped by 3 bases and J by 4 bases, with 8 bases between them. The CDR3 sequence is 13 residues long. RNA totalling roughly 0.5 to 1 ug underwent reverse transcription with random hexamers. Across 54 Vbeta and 13 Jbeta, TCR beta CDR3 was amplified with immunoSEQ multiplex PCR. From the immunoSEQ multiplex PCR reads, TCRdb called clonotypes with MiXCR, one entry per CDR3 protein. The data contain 170,000 or so distinct CDR3 sequences, roughly 94% of them singletons. Sequencing of TCR beta was carried out in blood CD8+ and CD4+ T cells. Negative isolation was used for CD8+ and CD4+ T cells and FACS enrichment for TEMRA cells.

Sequenced material: CD4+ T cells from PBMCs. The TCR was taken from a human donor with Susac syndrome. The chain employs TRBV5-1 and TRBJ2-1; D is possibly TRBD2 (6 bases). The CDR3 bases are TGCGCCAGCAGCTCCGGGACTTACAATGAGCAGTTCTTC. It specifies CASSSGTYNEQFF.